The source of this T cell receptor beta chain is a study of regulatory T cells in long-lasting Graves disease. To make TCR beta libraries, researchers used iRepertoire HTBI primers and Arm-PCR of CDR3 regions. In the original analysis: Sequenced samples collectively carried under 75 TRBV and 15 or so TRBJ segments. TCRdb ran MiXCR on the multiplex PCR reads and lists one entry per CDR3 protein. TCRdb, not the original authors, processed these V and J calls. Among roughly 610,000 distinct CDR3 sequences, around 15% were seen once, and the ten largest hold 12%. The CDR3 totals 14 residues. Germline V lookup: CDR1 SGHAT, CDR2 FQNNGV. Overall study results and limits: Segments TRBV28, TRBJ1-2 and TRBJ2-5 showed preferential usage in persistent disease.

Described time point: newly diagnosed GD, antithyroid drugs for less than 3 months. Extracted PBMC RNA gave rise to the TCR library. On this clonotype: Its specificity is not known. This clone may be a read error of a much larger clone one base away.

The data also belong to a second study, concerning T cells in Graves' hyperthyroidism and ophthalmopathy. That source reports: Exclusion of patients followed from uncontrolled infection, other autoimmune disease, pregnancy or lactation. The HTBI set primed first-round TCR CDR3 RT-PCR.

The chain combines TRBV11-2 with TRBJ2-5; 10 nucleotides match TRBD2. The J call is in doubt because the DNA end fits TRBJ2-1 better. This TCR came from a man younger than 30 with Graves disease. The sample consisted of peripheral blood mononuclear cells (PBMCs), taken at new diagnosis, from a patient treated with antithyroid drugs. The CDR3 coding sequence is TGTGCCGGCAGTTATCTAGCGGGAGAGATTGAGCAGTTCTTC. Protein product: CAGSYLAGEIEQFF.